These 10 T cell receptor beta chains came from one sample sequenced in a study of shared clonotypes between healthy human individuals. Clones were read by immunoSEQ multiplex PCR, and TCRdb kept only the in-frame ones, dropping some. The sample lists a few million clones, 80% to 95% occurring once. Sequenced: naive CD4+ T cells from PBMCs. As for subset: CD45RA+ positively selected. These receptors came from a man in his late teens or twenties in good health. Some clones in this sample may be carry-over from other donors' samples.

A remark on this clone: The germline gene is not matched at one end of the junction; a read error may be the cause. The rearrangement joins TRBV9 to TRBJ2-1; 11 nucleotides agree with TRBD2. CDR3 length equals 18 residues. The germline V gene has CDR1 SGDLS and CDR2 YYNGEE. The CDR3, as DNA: TGTGCCAGCAGTGTAGCGGGAGGGCAGCAATTTCCCTACAATGAGCAGTTCTTC. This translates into CASSVAGGQQFPYNEQFF.

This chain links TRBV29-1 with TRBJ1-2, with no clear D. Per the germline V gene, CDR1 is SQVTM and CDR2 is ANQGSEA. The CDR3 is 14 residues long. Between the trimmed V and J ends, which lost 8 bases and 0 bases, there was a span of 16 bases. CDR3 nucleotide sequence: TGCAGCACTCTAGGGAACCCCTCTAACTATGGCTACACCTTC. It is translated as CSTLGNPSNYGYTF.

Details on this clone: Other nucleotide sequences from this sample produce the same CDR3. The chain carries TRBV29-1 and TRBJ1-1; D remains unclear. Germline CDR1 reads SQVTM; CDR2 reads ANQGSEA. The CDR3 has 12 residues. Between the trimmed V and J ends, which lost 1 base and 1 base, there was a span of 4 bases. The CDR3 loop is CSVEGQNTEAFF. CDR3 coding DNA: TGCAGCGTTGAAGGGCAGAACACTGAAGCTTTCTTT.

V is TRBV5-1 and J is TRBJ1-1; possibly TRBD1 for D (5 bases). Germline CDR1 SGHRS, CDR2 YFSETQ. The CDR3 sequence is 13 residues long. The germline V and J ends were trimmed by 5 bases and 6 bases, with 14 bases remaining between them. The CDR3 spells CASRSFQGPEAFF. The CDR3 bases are TGCGCCAGCAGAAGTTTTCAGGGACCTGAAGCTTTCTTT.

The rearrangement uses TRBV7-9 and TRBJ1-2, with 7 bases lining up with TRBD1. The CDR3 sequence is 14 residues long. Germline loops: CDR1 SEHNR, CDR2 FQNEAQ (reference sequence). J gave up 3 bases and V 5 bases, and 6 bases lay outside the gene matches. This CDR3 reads CASSLRDSHYGYTF. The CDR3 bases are TGTGCCAGCAGCCTCCGGGACAGTCACTATGGCTACACCTTC. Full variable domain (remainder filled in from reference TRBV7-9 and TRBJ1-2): DTGVSQNPRHKITKRGQNVTFRCDPISEHNRLYWYRQTLGQGPEFLTYFQNEAQLEKSRLLSDRFSAERPKGSFSTLEIQRTEQGDSAMYLCASSLRDSHYGYTFGSGTRLTVV.

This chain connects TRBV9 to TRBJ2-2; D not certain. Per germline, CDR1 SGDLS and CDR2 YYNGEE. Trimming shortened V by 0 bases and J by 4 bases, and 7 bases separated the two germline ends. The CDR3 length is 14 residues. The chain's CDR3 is CASSVDTVTGELFF. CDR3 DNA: TGTGCCAGCAGCGTAGACACGGTCACCGGGGAGCTGTTTTTT.

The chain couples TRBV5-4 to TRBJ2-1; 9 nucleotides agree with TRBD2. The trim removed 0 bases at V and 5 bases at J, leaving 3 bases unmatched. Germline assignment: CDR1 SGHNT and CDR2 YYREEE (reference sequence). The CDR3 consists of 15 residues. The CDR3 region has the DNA TGTGCCAGCAGCTTGGGGACTAGCGCCGACAATGAGCAGTTCTTC. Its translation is CASSLGTSADNEQFF. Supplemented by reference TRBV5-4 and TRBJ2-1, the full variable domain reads ETGVTQSPTHLIKTRGQQVTLRCSSQSGHNTVSWYQQALGQGPQFIFQYYREEENGRGNFPPRFSGLQFPNYSSELNVNALELDDSALYLCASSLGTSADNEQFFGPGTRLTVL.

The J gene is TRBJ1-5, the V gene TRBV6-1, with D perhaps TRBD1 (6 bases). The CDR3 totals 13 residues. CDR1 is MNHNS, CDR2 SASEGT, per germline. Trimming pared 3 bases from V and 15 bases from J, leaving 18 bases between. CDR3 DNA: TGTGCCAGCAGTGACGCCGGGGGGGCCCTCCGGCATTTT. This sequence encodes CASSDAGGALRHF.

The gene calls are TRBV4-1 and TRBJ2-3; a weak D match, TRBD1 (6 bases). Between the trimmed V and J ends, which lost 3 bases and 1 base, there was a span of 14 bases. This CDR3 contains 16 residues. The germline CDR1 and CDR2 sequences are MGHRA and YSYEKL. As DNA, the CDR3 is TGCGCCAGCAGCCAGGCCCCGACAGGTGGCACAGATACGCAGTATTTT. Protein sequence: CASSQAPTGGTDTQYF.

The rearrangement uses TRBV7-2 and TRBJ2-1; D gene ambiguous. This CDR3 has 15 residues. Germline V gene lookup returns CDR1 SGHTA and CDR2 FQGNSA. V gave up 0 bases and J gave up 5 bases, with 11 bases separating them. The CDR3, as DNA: TGTGCCAGCAGCTTAGCCGCCGCAGCGAACAATGAGCAGTTCTTC. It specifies CASSLAAAANNEQFF.